One sample yielded the 10 T cell receptor beta chains listed below, sequenced in a study of Graves' ophthalmopathy and Graves' hyperthyroidism. Amplification of TCR beta CDR3 regions used RNA transcripts. HTBI primers served in a first-round RT-PCR, which a second-round multiplex PCR followed. MiXCR, run by TCRdb on the multiplex PCR reads, gives a single entry per CDR3 protein. The sample carries about 390,000 distinct CDR3 sequences, roughly 15% recorded once. Sequencing input: peripheral blood. Receptors were obtained from a woman between 18 and 29 years old with stable Graves' hyperthyroidism.

This clonotype came up many times. This chain uses TRBV6-2 or TRBV6-3 with TRBJ2-2; D unresolved. Trimming removed 8 bases from V and 0 bases from J, with 10 bases in between. Germline CDR1 and CDR2: MNHEY and SVGEGT. This CDR3 is built from 14 residues. The CDR3 coding sequence is TGTGCCAGCCGTGACACTCCGAACACCGGGGAGCTGTTTTTT. Protein product: CASRDTPNTGELFF.

This clonotype was observed many times. This chain joins TRBV20-1 and TRBJ2-5; D call uncertain. Trimming shortened V by 1 base and J by 4 bases, and 7 bases separated the two germline ends. The length of the CDR3 is 12 residues. From germline, CDR1 is DFQATT and CDR2 SNEGSKA (reference sequence). The CDR3 DNA reads TGCAGTGCTAGAGCGCCCTCAGAGACCCAGTACTTC. Its translation is CSARAPSETQYF.

This clonotype was detected ten times or more. The rearrangement links TRBV19 to TRBJ1-2; unclear D gene. Germline loops: CDR1 LNHDA, CDR2 SQIVND (reference sequence). Trimming pared 4 bases from V and 9 bases from J, leaving 12 bases between. The CDR3 has 12 residues. DNA for the CDR3: TGTGCCAGTAGTACAAAGGCTATTAGCTACACCTTC. Its protein is CASSTKAISYTF.

Ten or more counts support this clonotype. The V gene is TRBV19, the J gene TRBJ2-7; D remains ambiguous. V was trimmed by 4 bases and J by 2 bases, leaving 12 bases between them. There are 14 residues in the CDR3. Per the germline V gene, CDR1 is LNHDA and CDR2 is SQIVND (reference sequence). The CDR3 region is CASSKSTAPYEQYF. CDR3 DNA: TGTGCCAGTAGTAAATCGACTGCTCCCTACGAGCAGTACTTC.

There are many counts of this clonotype. This chain connects TRBV20-1 to TRBJ1-3; 7 bases are shared with TRBD1. Trimming took 0 bases from V and 4 from J; bases not matched to a gene: 12. CDR1 is DFQATT and CDR2 is SNEGSKA in the germline V gene (reference sequence). There are 17 residues in the CDR3. CDR3 protein: CSARDRAKGARGNTIYF. CDR3 nucleotide sequence: TGCAGTGCTAGAGATCGGGCAAAGGGGGCGAGGGGAAACACCATATATTTT.

This clonotype was observed many times. CDR3 sequence reads: CASSSIWTGDHKQYF. For the CDR3, the DNA is TGTGCCAGCAGTTCCATTTGGACAGGGGACCACAAGCAGTACTTC. The J gene is TRBJ2-7, the V gene TRBV12-3 or TRBV12-4; 9 positions match TRBD1. J was trimmed by 8 bases and V by 4 bases; bases with no gene match: 12. The CDR3 runs 15 residues.

This clonotype has a handful of counts. V gene TRBV5-6 combines with J gene TRBJ1-2, with D possibly matching TRBD1 (6 bases). Germline-derived CDR1 and CDR2 are SGHDT and YYEEEE. Trimming shortened V by 2 bases and J by 5 bases, and 13 bases separated the two germline ends. The CDR3 length is 14 residues. CDR3 bases: TGTGCCAGCAGCTTCATCCAGGGGCGATATGGCTACACCTTC. The encoded protein is CASSFIQGRYGYTF. Combining the CDR3 with reference TRBV5-6 and TRBJ1-2 gives the whole variable domain DAGVTQSPTHLIKTRGQQVTLRCSPKSGHDTVSWYQQALGQGPQFIFQYYEEEERQRGNFPDRFSGHQFPNYSSELNVNALLLGDSALYLCASSFIQGRYGYTFGSGTRLTVV.

This clonotype was counted at least ten times. J is TRBJ1-1 and V is TRBV10-3; D remains unclear. Trimming took 8 bases from V and 1 from J, leaving 14 bases between them. CDR3 length: 14 amino acids. The germline CDR1 and CDR2 sequences are ENHRY and SYGVKD. In DNA form, the CDR3 reads TGTGCCATCGGCCCCGGGAGGACGAACACTGAAGCTTTCTTT. This gives the protein CAIGPGRTNTEAFF.

With regard to this clonotype: The conserved phenylalanine or tryptophan is not found at the CDR3 terminus, so this likely reflects a read error. The genes are TRBV6-1 and TRBJ1-6; D might be TRBD1 (5 bases). Germline assignment: CDR1 MNHNS and CDR2 SASEGT. Trimming removed 1 base at V and 8 bases at J, with 12 bases between. The CDR3 has 15 amino acids. CDR3 DNA: TGTGCCAGCAGTGAAGTCGACAGATTCTATTCACCCCTCCACCTT. This encodes CASSEVDRFYSPLHL.

At least ten counts were recorded for this clonotype. V gene TRBV15 combines with J gene TRBJ1-6; D not resolved. The CDR3 runs to 15 residues. Between the trimmed V and J ends, which lost 4 bases and 7 bases, there was a span of 14 bases. Germline V gene sequence: CDR1 LNHNV, CDR2 YYDKDF (reference sequence). The CDR3 spells CATSTKRTTNSPLHF. The CDR3 bases are TGTGCCACCAGCACCAAGCGTACGACGAATTCACCCCTCCACTTT.